These 28 T cell receptor beta chains were sequenced from one sample in a study of T cell changes during pregnancy in multiple sclerosis. Profiling relied on immunoSEQ multiplex PCR, and the TCRdb table lists in-frame clones only, not all of them. The data show 35,000 to 50,000 clones, about 87% seen once. The sample was CD4+ T cells from peripheral blood mononuclear cells, taken in the second trimester of pregnancy. The source is a female donor with multiple sclerosis, enrolled in a pregnancy study.

Here the CDR3 reads CASSLGTGPLYEQYF. CDR3 DNA sequence: TGCGCCAGCAGCTTGGGGACAGGGCCCCTCTACGAGCAGTACTTC. The J gene is TRBJ2-7, the V gene TRBV5-1; TRBD1 matches 8 bases. Germline CDR1 is SGHRS and CDR2 is YFSETQ. The length of the CDR3 is 15 residues. Trimming removed 0 bases from V and 3 bases from J; junction bases left unmatched: 5.

The V call is TRBV7-3, the J call TRBJ2-2; 7 bases align to TRBD1. CDR3 length: 15 residues. The germline CDR1 and CDR2 sequences are SGHTA and FQGTGA. The V and J ends lost 4 bases and 4 bases, in that order; junction bases with no gene match: 6. The CDR3 bases are TGTGCCAGCAGCTCCAAACAGGGGCCCACCGGGGAGCTGTTTTTT. This encodes CASSSKQGPTGELFF.

The CDR3: CSVEGRHTDTQYF. Here the CDR3 DNA reads TGCAGCGTTGAAGGCAGGCACACAGATACGCAGTATTTT. The chain employs TRBV29-1 and TRBJ2-3; D unclear. This CDR3 is 13 amino acids long. The ends were cut back, 1 base at V and 2 bases at J, with 7 bases in the middle. CDR1 is SQVTM, CDR2 ANQGSEA, per germline.

The chain uses TRBV7-2 and TRBJ1-1; no clear D. CDR1 is SGHTA, CDR2 FQGNSA, per germline. The CDR3 covers 15 residues. V was trimmed by 0 bases and J by 5 bases, leaving 13 bases between them. In DNA, the CDR3 is TGTGCCAGCAGCTTAGCTCCGGCCAGCGGAACTGAAGCTTTCTTT. It specifies CASSLAPASGTEAFF.

The chain combines TRBV15 with TRBJ2-5, with 7 bases matching TRBD2. The CDR3 length is 15 residues. J was trimmed by 1 base and V by 2 bases; bases with no gene match: 4. Germline V CDR1 and CDR2: LNHNV, YYDKDF (reference sequence). Written as DNA, the CDR3 is TGTGCCACCAGCAGACCCGGGACTACCCAAGAGACCCAGTACTTC. Translation gives CATSRPGTTQETQYF.

In this sample, this clone turned up once. This chain links TRBV7-2 with TRBJ2-7; TRBD2 matches at 7 bases. With V trimmed by 7 bases and J by 2 bases, 8 bases remained unmatched. The CDR3 has 14 residues. Germline lookup yields CDR1 SGHTA and CDR2 FQGNSA. The CDR3 DNA reads as TGTGCCAGCAACCCGGGACTACCCCCCTACGAGCAGTACTTC. Translating gives CASNPGLPPYEQYF.

The chain has TRBV15 and TRBJ2-3; 9 positions agree with TRBD2. The V gene's germline CDR1 is LNHNV and CDR2 YYDKDF (reference sequence). Trimming removed 9 bases from V and 1 base from J; junction bases left unmatched: 2. The CDR3 consists of 13 residues. CDR3 DNA: TGTGCCACTAAGCGGGGGGGCACAGATACGCAGTATTTT. Translating gives CATKRGGTDTQYF.

The chain employs TRBV7-2 and TRBJ1-2; 9 bases match TRBD1. This CDR3 has 15 residues. Germline values: CDR1 SGHTA, CDR2 FQGNSA. Trimming cost V 5 bases and J 8 bases; bases outside gene matches: 12. The CDR3 sequence is CASSVGLTGGRGYTF. In DNA form, the CDR3 reads TGTGCCAGCAGCGTAGGCTTAACAGGGGGCCGGGGCTACACCTTC.

This chain links TRBV5-1 with TRBJ2-5; no clear D gene. Trimming left V 0 bases short and J 2 bases short, with 14 bases between. Germline CDR1 and CDR2: SGHRS and YFSETQ. The length of the CDR3 is 16 residues. The chain's CDR3 is CASSLAPLTNQETQYF. The DNA of the CDR3 is TGCGCCAGCAGCTTGGCCCCTCTTACTAATCAAGAGACCCAGTACTTC.

J is TRBJ2-7 and V is TRBV5-4, with 11 bases matching TRBD2. The CDR3 contains 16 residues. Losses at the gene ends were 9 bases for V and 2 bases for J; bases not matched to a gene: 13. The germline CDR1 and CDR2 sequences are SGHNT and YYREEE (reference sequence). The CDR3 loop reads CATSRELAGAAYEQYF. In nucleotides, the CDR3 is TGTGCCACCTCAAGGGAACTAGCGGGGGCGGCCTACGAGCAGTACTTC.

The genes are TRBV18 and TRBJ2-1, with D uncertain. The CDR3 is 15 residues long. Trimming pared 1 base from V and 1 base from J, leaving 8 bases between. The germline V gene encodes CDR1 KGHSH and CDR2 LQKENI. The CDR3 bases are TGTGCCAGCTCACCACTGGCGGAGTCCTACAATGAGCAGTTCTTC. It codes for CASSPLAESYNEQFF.

The J gene is TRBJ2-1, the V gene TRBV14; D possibly corresponds to TRBD1 (5 bases). The CDR3 extends over 19 amino acids. CDR1 SGHDN and CDR2 FVKESK come from the germline V gene. V lost 1 base, J lost 3 bases, and 22 bases lay in between. The CDR3 region has the DNA TGTGCCAGCAGCCAAGTCCTAACCCTAGAATCGACAGACTACAATGAGCAGTTCTTC. Translation gives CASSQVLTLESTDYNEQFF.

The chain combines TRBV18 with TRBJ1-3, with D perhaps TRBD1 (5 bases). Germline loops: CDR1 KGHSH, CDR2 LQKENI. V lost 3 bases, J lost 1 base, and 13 bases lay in between. The CDR3 has 16 amino acids. The CDR3 region is CASSPTGTPSGNTIYF. Written as DNA, the CDR3 is TGTGCCAGCTCACCTACAGGAACGCCTTCTGGAAACACCATATATTTT. Complete variable domain (other parts from reference TRBV18 and TRBJ1-3): NAGVMQNPRHLVRRRGQEARLRCSPMKGHSHVYWYRQLPEEGLKFMVYLQKENIIDESGMPKERFSAEFPKEGPSILRIQQVVRGDSAAYFCASSPTGTPSGNTIYFGEGSWLTVV.

The chain employs TRBV21-1 and TRBJ1-1; TRBD1 reflects the table's D call only, with no check against the DNA. TRBV21-1 is a recognized pseudogene. CDR3 length equals 12 residues. CDR3 region: CASKQGWTEAFF. CDR3 nucleotide sequence: TGTGCCAGCAAGCAGGGATGGACTGAAGCTTTCTTT.

This chain connects TRBV10-3 to TRBJ2-1; maybe TRBD2 (6 bases). The CDR3 loop spans 14 amino acids. Trimming took 7 bases from V and 4 from J, leaving 14 bases between them. Germline values: CDR1 ENHRY, CDR2 SYGVKD. The CDR3 reads CAITGGGKYNEQFF. CDR3 in DNA: TGTGCCATCACGGGTGGCGGGAAGTACAATGAGCAGTTCTTC.

The chain couples TRBV7-9 to TRBJ2-1, with TRBD2 identical over 13 bases. Germline trimming cut 5 bases from V and 7 bases from J; bases unmatched to any gene: 5. Germline CDR1 is SEHNR and CDR2 is FQNEAQ (reference sequence). The length of the CDR3 is 15 residues. The CDR3 reads CASSEGLAGINEQFF. The CDR3 DNA reads TGTGCCAGCAGCGAGGGACTAGCGGGGATTAATGAGCAGTTCTTC.

V is TRBV6-5 and J is TRBJ2-1; 8 nucleotides match TRBD2. The CDR3 covers 16 residues. The V gene end was trimmed by 2 bases and the J gene end by 10 bases; junction bases not matched to a gene: 13. Germline values: CDR1 MNHEY, CDR2 SVGAGI. The CDR3: CASSYVPGLIAGEQFF. The CDR3 DNA reads TGTGCCAGCAGTTACGTGCCGGGACTTATAGCGGGGGAGCAGTTCTTC.

The chain links TRBV11-2 to TRBJ1-1; 7 nucleotides agree with TRBD1. The CDR3 is made up of 11 amino acids. CDR1 and CDR2 from the germline V gene are SGHAT and FQNNGV. With V trimmed by 1 base and J by 11 bases, 1 base remained unmatched. CDR3 bases: TGTGCCAGCAGCTTAGTACAGGGGGCTTTCTTT. Translation gives CASSLVQGAFF.

The chain couples TRBV9 to TRBJ1-2; unclear D gene. This CDR3 has 15 amino acids. Germline values: CDR1 SGDLS, CDR2 YYNGEE. V was pared by 0 bases and J by 3 bases, with 12 bases between. CDR3 nucleotide sequence: TGTGCCAGCAGCGTAGAGGTTGGGAGGGACTATGGCTACACCTTC. Protein sequence: CASSVEVGRDYGYTF.

The chain joins TRBV9 to TRBJ2-2; D is possibly TRBD2 (6 bases). The CDR3 consists of 15 residues. Germline V CDR1 and CDR2: SGDLS, YYNGEE. V was clipped by 0 bases and J by 1 base, with 7 bases between them. CDR3 protein: CASSVVGGNTGELFF. The CDR3 DNA reads as TGTGCCAGCAGCGTAGTGGGAGGGAACACCGGGGAGCTGTTTTTT.

The chain carries TRBV11-2 and TRBJ2-7, with 9 bases matching TRBD1. The germline gives CDR1 SGHAT, CDR2 FQNNGV. The junction had 10 bases not matched to a gene; V was cut back by 5 bases and J by 2 bases. The CDR3 loop spans 16 amino acids. The CDR3 sequence: CASSEYRGPKAYEQYF. CDR3 in DNA: TGTGCCAGCAGCGAGTACAGGGGGCCTAAGGCCTACGAGCAGTACTTC.

This chain links TRBV5-1 with TRBJ2-2; 10 positions agree with TRBD1. This CDR3 is built from 16 residues. Per the germline V gene, CDR1 is SGHRS and CDR2 is YFSETQ. The V gene end was trimmed by 2 bases and the J gene end by 4 bases; junction bases not matched to a gene: 5. The DNA for the CDR3 is TGCGCCAGCAGCTTTGGGGACAGGGGAGGCACCGGGGAGCTGTTTTTT. It codes for CASSFGDRGGTGELFF.

CDR3 nucleotide sequence: TGTGCCAGCAGTGAAAGAGGGCTAGCGGGGTTTAATGAGCAGTTCTTC. It codes for CASSERGLAGFNEQFF. The chain is built from TRBV6-1 and TRBJ2-1, with 9 bases fitting TRBD2. The V gene end was trimmed by 2 bases and the J gene end by 7 bases; junction bases not matched to a gene: 9. The CDR3 sequence is 16 residues long. Germline assignment: CDR1 MNHNS and CDR2 SASEGT.

The chain recombines TRBV28 with TRBJ2-1; 7 nucleotides agree with TRBD2. Germline V CDR1 and CDR2: MDHEN, SYDVKM. CDR3 length equals 17 residues. Trimming removed 7 bases from V and 4 bases from J; junction bases left unmatched: 16. The CDR3 spells CASTTAGWLADYNEQFF. The CDR3 DNA reads as TGTGCCAGCACCACAGCGGGTTGGCTAGCGGATTACAATGAGCAGTTCTTC. Combining the CDR3 with reference TRBV28 and TRBJ2-1 gives the whole variable domain DVKVTQSSRYLVKRTGEKVFLECVQDMDHENMFWYRQDPGLGLRLIYFSYDVKMKEKGDIPEGYSVSREKKERFSLILESASTNQTSMYLCASTTAGWLADYNEQFFGPGTRLTVL.

The chain uses TRBV11-3 and TRBJ1-1; D not certain. The germline V and J ends were trimmed by 1 base and 10 bases, with 13 bases remaining between them. CDR3 size: 13 residues. Germline CDR1 is SGHNT and CDR2 is YENEEA. The CDR3 DNA sequence: TGTGCCAGCAGCTTAGGGAAAGGAGCGGGAGCTTTCTTT. It specifies CASSLGKGAGAFF.

This chain uses TRBV15 with TRBJ1-4; D possibly corresponds to TRBD1 (6 bases). Germline CDR1 reads LNHNV; CDR2 reads YYDKDF (reference sequence). Deletions cut 5 bases from V and 11 bases from J, with 12 bases between. The CDR3 has 12 residues. The CDR3 spells CATSRYREKLFF. For the CDR3, the DNA is TGTGCCACCAGCCGTTACAGGGAGAAACTGTTTTTT.

V and J are TRBV5-1 and TRBJ2-5; 7 nucleotides agree with TRBD1. V lost 1 base, J lost 6 bases, and 6 bases stayed unmatched. Germline CDR1 and CDR2: SGHRS and YFSETQ. The CDR3 runs to 14 residues. The CDR3 region is CASSLTGAGKTQYF. DNA of the CDR3: TGCGCCAGCAGCTTGACAGGGGCCGGGAAGACCCAGTACTTC.

The chain joins TRBV6-6 to TRBJ1-3; D is unclear. This CDR3 spans 12 amino acids. V dropped 7 bases and J dropped 8 bases, with 12 bases sitting between them. From germline, CDR1 is MNHNY and CDR2 SVGAGI (reference sequence). Here the CDR3 reads CASNLGGDTIYF. The CDR3 nucleotides are TGTGCCAGCAACCTAGGCGGAGACACCATATATTTT.